The sequence of this TCR beta chain was determined in a study of blood T cells in healthy people across ages (dated by TCRdb to between 2015 and 2017). For the wider study: In model experiments, template switching captured about one uniquely barcoded TCR beta cDNA molecule for every two T cells. Using deep sequencing normalized with unique cDNA molecular identifiers, the study measured how TCR beta repertoire diversity changes with age. The donors were split into four age groups: young (average about 15 years), middle-aged (nearly 40), aged (roughly 60) and long-lived (roughly 77). Donors of different ages were randomly distributed across sequencing lanes to avoid experimental bias. For two donors (one aged 18 to 30 and one aged 80 or older), the study analyzed two additional independent replicas of 1 million unique cDNA reads from the same blood draw.

Remarks on this clonotype: The target of this receptor is not known. No qualities accompany the bases; no much larger clone lies one base away.

Systemically healthy Caucasian individuals from Russia, over 30 in total and aged about 6 to 95 years, were included as donors. Each donor gave about 10 milliliters of peripheral blood, drawn into EDTA-treated Vacutainer tubes. Ficoll-Paque density-gradient centrifugation was used to isolate PBMCs, with at least 6.5 million per sample. Total RNA was extracted from PBMCs with Trizol reagent, with at least 5 micrograms obtained per sample. Naive CD45RAhigh/CD27high T cell percentages were measured by flow cytometry on a PBMC aliquot from every donor. The CDR3, cysteine through phenylalanine, is 14 amino acids long. The DNA shown is the 42-base CDR3, in frame from base 1. Reading the germline V gene gives CDR1 SGHTA and CDR2 FQGNSA. After removal of 5 bases from V and 1 base from J, the junction retains 4 bases not matched to a gene. The investigation overall reported the following: Estimates of total diversity based on one million sequenced T cells were considered lower bounds and underestimates. Observed TCR beta diversity per million T cells fell roughly linearly with age, and a significant reduction was already apparent by age around 44. Compared with the aged group, the long-lived group had more naive CD4+ T cells, fewer expanded clones and increased TCR diversity, suggesting age selection. There was a strong correlation between observed TCR beta diversity and the percentage of naive T cells measured by flow cytometry. Conclusive comparison of naive and antigen-experienced compartments was prevented by the profiling of bulk unsorted PBMCs. Because donor CMV infection status was unknown, age-related changes in expanded clonotypes were potentially confounded.

Library construction relied on 5' RACE. Sequencing was carried out with an Illumina HiSeq 2500. A second PCR of roughly 7 to 11 cycles was performed with a sample-barcoded 5' primer and a J-beta primer mix. A template-switch 5' adaptor carrying 12 random nucleotides introduced a unique molecular identifier onto each TCR beta cDNA molecule. Each sample yielded at least 2.5 million CDR3-containing paired-end reads. First-strand cDNA was synthesized from all RNA with the Mint cDNA synthesis kit, primed by a TRBC-specific oligonucleotide. After uracil-DNA glycosylase treatment, a first 18-cycle PCR used universal primers M1SS and BC2_uni_R on all cDNA. The original pipeline was this. Each sample was normalized by randomly selecting 1 million high-quality reads, each carrying a distinct molecular identifier. Instead of being binned into consensus sequences, reads with shared molecular identifiers were discarded. CDR3 identification, clonotype clustering and error correction used MiTCR with a Q25 quality threshold and the strictest error-elimination algorithm. A nonparametric unseen species model with Euler transformation was used to estimate a lower bound on total TCR beta diversity. The raw public data were reprocessed by TCRdb itself: fastp quality trimming at Q25, MiXCR clonotype calling, in-frame beta chains only. Here each entry gathers all rows of one CDR3 protein and keeps the most common genes and DNA. V and J calls and clone size were set by TCRdb, not the authors. The sample contains about 680,000 distinct CDR3 sequences, more than 40% of them found a single time. The ten largest account for under 35% of the sample.

The rearrangement joined TRBV7-2 to TRBJ1-1; 7 bases in the middle match TRBD1. The sample taken for sequencing was blood. This clonotype was obtained from a woman aged 60 to 75 in good health. The nucleotides are TGTGCCAGCAGCCTATGGACAGGGAACACTGAAGCTTTCTTT. This sequence encodes CASSLWTGNTEAFF.